Each of the 31 T cell receptor beta chains below was sequenced from the same sample in a study of OX40 agonist ivuxolimab in advanced cancers. Some clones are missing from TCRdb's copy, which holds only in-frame ones; the method was immunoSEQ multiplex PCR. The table records approximately 69,000 clones, just over 85% of them present only once. The sequences come from CD4+ or CD8+ T cells sorted from blood, collected in a trial of the OX40 agonist ivuxolimab. The receptors were sampled from an adult with an advanced solid tumor such as melanoma, head and neck, liver or kidney cancer.

This chain uses TRBV11-2 with TRBJ2-5, with D perhaps assigned TRBD1 or TRBD2 (6 bases each). Germline CDR1 SGHAT, CDR2 FQNNGV. The length of the CDR3 is 16 residues. V shed 1 base and J shed 1 base, with 13 bases lying between them. In nucleotides, the CDR3 is TGTGCCAGCAGCTTAGTTTTCGGGGGCATCCAAGAGACCCAGTACTTC. Amino acid sequence: CASSLVFGGIQETQYF. Full variable domain (missing parts from reference TRBV11-2 and TRBJ2-5): EAGVAQSPRYKIIEKRQSVAFWCNPISGHATLYWYQQILGQGPKLLIQFQNNGVVDDSQLPKDRFSAERLKGVDSTLKIQPAKLEDSAVYLCASSLVFGGIQETQYFGPGTRLLVL.

The chain has TRBV6-1 and TRBJ2-1; 8 bases are shared with TRBD2. This CDR3 is 15 amino acids long. V lost 7 bases, J lost 1 base, and 6 bases stayed unmatched. From germline, CDR1 is MNHNS and CDR2 SASEGT. The CDR3 protein is CASILSGASYNEQFF. The CDR3 nucleotides are TGTGCCAGCATTCTTAGCGGGGCTTCCTACAATGAGCAGTTCTTC.

This clone has a single count. This chain uses TRBV5-1 with TRBJ1-1; maybe TRBD1 (5 bases). CDR1 and CDR2 from the germline V gene are SGHRS and YFSETQ. V lost 3 bases, J lost 8 bases, and 8 bases lay in between. This CDR3 spans 11 amino acids. The CDR3 coding sequence is TGCGCCAGCAGCTGGGGGGACGAAGCTTTCTTT. Translating it yields CASSWGDEAFF.

Concerning this clone: Its ends do not fully match the called genes, so a read error is possible. This chain uses TRBV14 with TRBJ2-7, with 8 bases aligning to TRBD2. Germline values: CDR1 SGHDN, CDR2 FVKESK. The length of the CDR3 is 14 residues. In DNA, the CDR3 is TGTGCCAGCAGTCAAGTAGCGGGGCCCTACGAGCAGTACTTC. Its protein product is CASSQVAGPYEQYF.

This clone appeared a few times. The chain combines TRBV2 with TRBJ1-1; D unclear. V lost 4 bases to trimming and J lost 2 bases, with 5 bases between them. The CDR3 runs 12 residues. Per the germline V gene, CDR1 is SNHLY and CDR2 is FYNNEI. The CDR3 loop reads CASSVSNTEAFF. CDR3 coding DNA: TGTGCCAGCAGTGTCTCCAACACTGAAGCTTTCTTT.

In nucleotides, the CDR3 is TGTGCCAGCAGCCTCCGGGACAGCCAAGAGACCCAGTACTTC. Its translation is CASSLRDSQETQYF. The rearrangement links TRBV28 to TRBJ2-5, with TRBD1 matching 7 bases. CDR1 and CDR2 (germline): MDHEN, SYDVKM. Trimming at V came to 6 bases and at J to 1 base, leaving 5 bases not matched to a gene. This CDR3 comprises 14 residues.

The chain joins TRBV6-1 to TRBJ2-2; D gene ambiguous. V was pared by 1 base and J by 4 bases, with 10 bases between. CDR3 length: 15 amino acids. Germline V gene sequence: CDR1 MNHNS, CDR2 SASEGT. The CDR3 region is CASSEGKGSTGELFF. CDR3 sequence (DNA): TGTGCCAGCAGTGAAGGGAAAGGATCCACCGGGGAGCTGTTTTTT.

The chain couples TRBV15 to TRBJ1-2, with no clear D. This CDR3 has 14 amino acids. The V gene lost 3 bases and the J gene lost 4 bases, with 12 bases spanning the gap. Germline CDR1 reads LNHNV; CDR2 reads YYDKDF (reference sequence). CDR3 loop: CATSSPSGSYGYTF. CDR3 DNA sequence: TGTGCCACCAGCAGTCCCTCCGGCAGCTATGGCTACACCTTC.

This chain joins TRBV7-8 and TRBJ2-3; 14 nucleotides agree with TRBD2. The CDR3 runs to 18 residues. V dropped 3 bases and J dropped 3; count of bases not matched to a gene: 8. From germline, CDR1 is SGHVS and CDR2 FQNEAQ. For the CDR3, the DNA is TGTGCCAGCAGCTTGTCGGGGACTAGCGGGGGCGAAACAGATACGCAGTATTTT. Its translation is CASSLSGTSGGETDTQYF.

The rearrangement links TRBV9 to TRBJ2-3; 10 bases line up with TRBD2. In germline, CDR1 is SGDLS, CDR2 YYNGEE. With 5 bases clipped from V and 8 bases from J, the junction kept 11 bases outside the gene matches. This CDR3 contains 15 residues. This CDR3 is CASSEGAGGQGTQYF. As DNA, the CDR3 is TGTGCCAGCAGTGAGGGAGCGGGGGGGCAGGGTACGCAGTATTTT.

A single count supports this clone. The genes are TRBV11-3 and TRBJ2-5; 10 positions match TRBD2. CDR1 SGHNT and CDR2 YENEEA come from the germline V gene. CDR3 length: 16 residues. Germline trimming cut 1 base from V and 5 bases from J; bases unmatched to any gene: 7. CDR3 in amino acids: CASSLGSLAGVETQYF. The DNA for the CDR3 is TGTGCCAGCAGCTTAGGCAGCCTAGCGGGAGTGGAGACCCAGTACTTC.

The V gene is TRBV6-1, the J gene TRBJ2-5; D unclear. Germline V gene lookup returns CDR1 MNHNS and CDR2 SASEGT. The CDR3 contains 16 residues. Trimming took 3 bases from V and 4 from J, leaving 18 bases between them. Written as DNA, the CDR3 is TGTGCCAGCAGTGAGCCGATAGGAAGTAACCCAGAGACCCAGTACTTC. Its translation: CASSEPIGSNPETQYF.

The rearrangement links TRBV11-3 to TRBJ2-7; D remains ambiguous. The CDR3 contains 11 residues. CDR1 and CDR2 (germline): SGHNT, YENEEA. Between the trimmed V and J ends, which lost 1 base and 9 bases, there was a span of 7 bases. The CDR3 DNA is TGTGCCAGCAGCTTAGGACCAGGGCAGTACTTC. It is translated as CASSLGPGQYF.

The CDR3, as DNA: TGTGCCAGCATAACGACAGGGAACACTGAAGCTTTCTTT. This sequence encodes CASITTGNTEAFF. J is TRBJ1-1 and V is TRBV7-9; tentative D call: TRBD1 (6 bases). The CDR3 covers 13 residues. Germline CDR1 is SEHNR and CDR2 is FQNEAQ (reference sequence). The V gene lost 7 bases and the J gene lost 1 base, with 10 bases spanning the gap.

This sequence joins TRBV27 and TRBJ2-5; D is unclear. Germline CDR1 MNHEY, CDR2 SMNVEV (reference sequence). The length of the CDR3 is 14 residues. V was pared by 3 bases and J by 1 base, with 9 bases between. CDR3 coding DNA: TGTGCCAGCAGTTTGGGTATCACCCAAGAGACCCAGTACTTC. It is translated as CASSLGITQETQYF.

This rearrangement joins TRBV7-6 to TRBJ2-7, with 9 bases identical to TRBD1. The germline CDR1 and CDR2 sequences are SGHVS and FNYEAQ. V lost 9 bases, J lost 0 bases, and 6 bases stayed unmatched. This CDR3 region has 14 residues. As DNA, the CDR3 is TGTGCCAGTAGCCGGGACAGGGCCTCCTACGAGCAGTACTTC. This translates into CASSRDRASYEQYF. Full variable domain (missing parts from reference TRBV7-6 and TRBJ2-7): GAGVSQSPRYKVTKRGQDVALRCDPISGHVSLYWYRQALGQGPEFLTYFNYEAQQDKSGLPNDRFSAERPEGSISTLTIQRTEQRDSAMYRCASSRDRASYEQYFGPGTRLTVT.

A single count supports this clone. The chain links TRBV11-2 to TRBJ2-3; maybe TRBD2 (5 bases). Germline lookup yields CDR1 SGHAT and CDR2 FQNNGV. The V and J ends lost 3 bases and 12 bases respectively, with 13 bases between them. This CDR3 has 12 residues. Here the CDR3 reads CASSFGWGEQYF. The CDR3 DNA is TGTGCCAGCAGCTTTGGTTGGGGAGAACAGTATTTT.

V usage is TRBV23-1 and J usage is TRBJ2-7; no clear D. TRBV23-1 is an open reading frame whose function is uncertain. V was clipped by 8 bases and J by 0 bases, with 14 bases between them. There are 14 residues in the CDR3. Written as DNA, the CDR3 is TGCGCCAGCGCCTCGTTGAGGCACTCCTACGAGCAGTACTTC. Its translation is CASASLRHSYEQYF.

This chain uses TRBV18 with TRBJ2-2; 8 nucleotides match TRBD2. The germline CDR1 and CDR2 sequences are KGHSH and LQKENI. CDR3 length: 17 residues. Germline trimming cut 3 bases from V and 1 base from J; bases unmatched to any gene: 7. The CDR3 DNA is TGTGCCAGCTCACCCAAGCCGGGACTAGGGAACACCGGGGAGCTGTTTTTT. Protein sequence: CASSPKPGLGNTGELFF.

V and J are TRBV28 and TRBJ2-2; 8 nucleotides agree with TRBD2. J lost 5 bases, V lost 4 bases, and 6 bases had no gene match. Germline V gene data show CDR1 as MDHEN and CDR2 as SYDVKM. The CDR3 runs to 15 residues. The CDR3 region is CASSSRLARTGELFF. The CDR3 nucleotides read TGTGCCAGCAGTTCTCGACTAGCGAGGACCGGGGAGCTGTTTTTT.

This clone came up once. The chain carries TRBV7-9 and TRBJ2-5; 10 bases match TRBD2. Germline V gene sequence: CDR1 SEHNR, CDR2 FQNEAQ (reference sequence). V lost 2 bases and J lost 4; bases outside the gene matches: 10. The length of the CDR3 is 17 residues. Here the CDR3 reads CASSLSPLAGVGETQYF. Here the CDR3 DNA reads TGTGCCAGCAGCTTAAGCCCCCTAGCGGGGGTAGGAGAGACCCAGTACTTC.

The chain is built from TRBV6-1 and TRBJ1-2; 7 positions agree with TRBD1. Germline V CDR1 and CDR2: MNHNS, SASEGT. This CDR3 region has 12 residues. The junction had 4 bases not matched to a gene; V was cut back by 4 bases and J by 8 bases. The CDR3 reads CASSGQGWGYTF. Written as DNA, the CDR3 is TGTGCCAGCAGTGGACAGGGTTGGGGCTACACCTTC.

The chain links TRBV7-8 to TRBJ1-6; D not certain. The CDR3 has 14 residues. CDR1 and CDR2 from the germline V gene are SGHVS and FQNEAQ. Trimming left V 0 bases short and J 7 bases short, with 7 bases between. The DNA of the CDR3 is TGTGCCAGCAGCTTAGCGATCCGGAATTCACCCCTCCACTTT. Translating gives CASSLAIRNSPLHF.

The chain is built from TRBV19 and TRBJ2-1, with 15 nucleotides matching TRBD2. The CDR3 loop spans 15 amino acids. Looked up from germline, CDR1 is LNHDA and CDR2 is SQIVND (reference sequence). V lost 7 bases and J lost 10; bases outside the gene matches: 8. The CDR3 DNA is TGTGCCAGTACAGGACTAGCGGGAGGGCCAGGGGAGCAGTTCTTC. As protein: CASTGLAGGPGEQFF.

The chain is built from TRBV18 and TRBJ2-1; 10 bases map to TRBD2. The CDR3 has 14 residues. Germline loops: CDR1 KGHSH, CDR2 LQKENI. The ends lost 6 bases at V and 9 bases at J; junction bases unmatched: 8. The CDR3 protein is CASSTQRGGIEQFF. The CDR3 nucleotides read TGTGCCAGCTCCACTCAGCGGGGGGGCATTGAGCAGTTCTTC.

This clone occurred once. This chain uses TRBV5-8 with TRBJ2-5; tentatively, D is TRBD2 (5 bases). Between the trimmed V and J ends, which lost 0 bases and 5 bases, there was a span of 17 bases. CDR3 length equals 16 residues. Per the germline V gene, CDR1 is SGHTS and CDR2 is YDEGEE. The CDR3 DNA reads TGTGCCAGCAGCTTGGGAGGGCTCCCGGTGGGGGAGACCCAGTACTTC. It is translated as CASSLGGLPVGETQYF.

The CDR3 nucleotides read TGCAGCGTTGAGGCGTTCCGGGGGGCCTACAATGAGCAGTTCTTC. The encoded protein is CSVEAFRGAYNEQFF. The chain couples TRBV29-1 to TRBJ2-1; TRBD2 matches at 7 bases. The CDR3 totals 15 residues. Trimming removed 3 bases from V and 2 bases from J; junction bases left unmatched: 7. Germline V gene lookup returns CDR1 SQVTM and CDR2 ANQGSEA.

The rearrangement joins TRBV7-3 to TRBJ2-7, with 9 bases that match TRBD1. This CDR3 contains 13 residues. With V trimmed by 4 bases and J by 8 bases, 6 bases remained unmatched. CDR1 is SGHTA, CDR2 FQGTGA, per germline. CDR3 in DNA: TGTGCCAGCAGCTCGGGACAGGGTGTAAAGCAGTACTTC. Amino acids: CASSSGQGVKQYF.

The V call is TRBV7-5, the J call TRBJ2-7; the DNA was not used to check the table's D call, TRBD1. TRBV7-5 is tagged as a pseudogene. The CDR3 extends over 14 amino acids. The CDR3 spells CASTTGQLHYEQYF. CDR3 in DNA: TGTGCCAGCACTACAGGGCAGCTCCACTACGAGCAGTACTTC.

The chain links TRBV15 to TRBJ2-5; TRBD1 might be the D (5 bases). Germline CDR1 and CDR2: LNHNV and YYDKDF (reference sequence). This CDR3 has 16 residues. V was cut by 0 bases and J by 5 bases, with 16 bases left in between. CDR3 in DNA: TGTGCCACCAGCAGAGATCTCCAGGGTGGCGTGGAGACCCAGTACTTC. It yields the protein CATSRDLQGGVETQYF.

The chain couples TRBV15 to TRBJ1-4, with D perhaps TRBD1 (6 bases). The V gene lost 0 bases and the J gene lost 6 bases, with 11 bases spanning the gap. The germline V gene encodes CDR1 LNHNV and CDR2 YYDKDF (reference sequence). The CDR3 extends over 15 amino acids. The chain's CDR3 is CATSRDQGTDEKLFF. The CDR3 nucleotides read TGTGCCACCAGCAGAGATCAGGGGACCGATGAAAAACTGTTTTTT.